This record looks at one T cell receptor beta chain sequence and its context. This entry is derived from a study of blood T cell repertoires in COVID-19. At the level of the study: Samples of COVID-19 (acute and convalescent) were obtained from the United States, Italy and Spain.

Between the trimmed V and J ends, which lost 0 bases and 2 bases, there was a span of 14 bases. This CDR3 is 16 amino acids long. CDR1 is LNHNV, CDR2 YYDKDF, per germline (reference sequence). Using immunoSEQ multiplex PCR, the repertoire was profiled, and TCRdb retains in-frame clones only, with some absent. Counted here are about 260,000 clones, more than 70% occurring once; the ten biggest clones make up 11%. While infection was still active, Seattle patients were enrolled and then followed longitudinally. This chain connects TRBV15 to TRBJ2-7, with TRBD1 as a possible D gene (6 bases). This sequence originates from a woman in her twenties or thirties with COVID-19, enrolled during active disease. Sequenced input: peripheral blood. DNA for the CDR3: TGTGCCACCAGCAGAGATTCGGCAGGGGCCCCCTACGAGCAGTACTTC. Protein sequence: CATSRDSAGAPYEQYF. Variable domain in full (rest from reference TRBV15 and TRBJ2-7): DAMVIQNPRYQVTQFGKPVTLSCSQTLNHNVMYWYQQKSSQAPKLLFHYYDKDFNNEADTPDNFQSRRPNTSFCFLDIRSPGLGDTAMYLCATSRDSAGAPYEQYFGPGTRLTVT.